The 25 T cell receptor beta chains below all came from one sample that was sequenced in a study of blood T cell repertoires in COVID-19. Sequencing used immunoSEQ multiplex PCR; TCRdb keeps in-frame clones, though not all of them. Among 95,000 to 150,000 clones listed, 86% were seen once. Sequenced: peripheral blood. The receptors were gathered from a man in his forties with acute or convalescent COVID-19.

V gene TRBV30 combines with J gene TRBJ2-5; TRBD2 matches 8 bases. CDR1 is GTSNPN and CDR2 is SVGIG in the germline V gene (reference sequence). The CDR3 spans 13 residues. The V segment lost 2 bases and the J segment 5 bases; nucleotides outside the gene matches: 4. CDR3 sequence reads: CAWSRRGGETQYF. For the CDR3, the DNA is TGTGCCTGGAGTCGACGGGGGGGGGAGACCCAGTACTTC.

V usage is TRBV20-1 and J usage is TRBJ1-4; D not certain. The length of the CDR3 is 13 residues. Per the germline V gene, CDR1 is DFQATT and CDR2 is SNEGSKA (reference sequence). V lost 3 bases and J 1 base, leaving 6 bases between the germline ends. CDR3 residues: CSASPGTNEKLFF. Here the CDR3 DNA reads TGCAGTGCTAGTCCCGGAACTAATGAAAAACTGTTTTTT.

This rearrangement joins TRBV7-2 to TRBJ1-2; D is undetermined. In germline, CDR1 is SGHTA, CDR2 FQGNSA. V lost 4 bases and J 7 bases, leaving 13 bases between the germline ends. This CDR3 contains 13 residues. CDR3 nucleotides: TGTGCCAGCAGCTCCCCCCCACAGTCTGGCTACACCTTC. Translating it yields CASSSPPQSGYTF. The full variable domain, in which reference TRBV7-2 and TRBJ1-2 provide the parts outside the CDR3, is GAGVSQSPSNKVTEKGKDVELRCDPISGHTALYWYRQSLGQGLEFLIYFQGNSAPDKSGLPSDRFSAERTGGSVSTLTIQRTQQEDSAVYLCASSSPPQSGYTFGSGTRLTVV.

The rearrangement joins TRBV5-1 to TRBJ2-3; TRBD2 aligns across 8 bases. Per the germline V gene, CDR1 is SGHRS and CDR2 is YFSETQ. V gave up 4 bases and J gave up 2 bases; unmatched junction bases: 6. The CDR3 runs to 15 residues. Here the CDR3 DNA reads TGCGCCAGCAGCGCGGTACTAGCGGCCACAGATACGCAGTATTTT. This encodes CASSAVLAATDTQYF.

This CDR3 reads CASSLRRTGETDTQYF. The CDR3 coding sequence is TGTGCCAGCAGCTTAAGACGGACAGGGGAGACAGATACGCAGTATTTT. The chain uses TRBV7-3 and TRBJ2-3; 9 positions match TRBD1. This CDR3 contains 16 residues. The J segment lost 3 bases and the V segment lost 1 base, leaving 5 bases of the junction unmatched. Germline V gene sequence: CDR1 SGHTA, CDR2 FQGTGA.

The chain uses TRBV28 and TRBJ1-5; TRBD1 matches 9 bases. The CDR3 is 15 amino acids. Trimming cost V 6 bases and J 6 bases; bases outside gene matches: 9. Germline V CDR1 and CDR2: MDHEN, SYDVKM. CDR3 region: CASSRGQGLSQPQHF. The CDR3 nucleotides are TGTGCCAGCAGCCGAGGACAGGGGCTCAGTCAGCCCCAGCATTTT.

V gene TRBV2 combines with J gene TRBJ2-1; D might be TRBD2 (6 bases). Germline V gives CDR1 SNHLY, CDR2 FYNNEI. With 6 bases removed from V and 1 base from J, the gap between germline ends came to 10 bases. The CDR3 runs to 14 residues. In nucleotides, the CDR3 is TGTGCCAGCAGCCTCGGGAGTTCCTACAATGAGCAGTTCTTC. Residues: CASSLGSSYNEQFF.

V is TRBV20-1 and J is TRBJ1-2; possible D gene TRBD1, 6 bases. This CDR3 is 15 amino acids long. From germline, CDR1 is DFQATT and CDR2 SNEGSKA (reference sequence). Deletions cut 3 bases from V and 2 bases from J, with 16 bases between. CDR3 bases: TGCAGTGCTAGTCGACAGGCGATTTCGAACTATGGCTACACCTTC. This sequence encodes CSASRQAISNYGYTF.

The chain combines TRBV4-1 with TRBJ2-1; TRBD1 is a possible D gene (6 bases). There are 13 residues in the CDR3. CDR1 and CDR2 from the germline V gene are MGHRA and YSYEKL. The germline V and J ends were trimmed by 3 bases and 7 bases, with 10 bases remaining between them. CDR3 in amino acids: CASSHTGQNEQFF. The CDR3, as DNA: TGCGCCAGCAGCCATACGGGACAAAATGAGCAGTTCTTC.

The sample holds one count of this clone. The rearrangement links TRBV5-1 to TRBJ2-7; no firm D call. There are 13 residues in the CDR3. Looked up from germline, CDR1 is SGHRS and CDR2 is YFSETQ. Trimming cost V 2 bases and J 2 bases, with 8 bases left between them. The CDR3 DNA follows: TGCGCCAGCAGCTTCGACATTCCCTACGAGCAGTACTTC. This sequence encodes CASSFDIPYEQYF.

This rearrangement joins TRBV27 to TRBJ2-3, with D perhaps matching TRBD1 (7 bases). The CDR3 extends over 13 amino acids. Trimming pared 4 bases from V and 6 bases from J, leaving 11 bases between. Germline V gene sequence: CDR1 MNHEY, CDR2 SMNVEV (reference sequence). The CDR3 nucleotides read TGTGCCAGCAGTTGGCAGGGGGGTGATACGCAGTATTTT. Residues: CASSWQGGDTQYF.

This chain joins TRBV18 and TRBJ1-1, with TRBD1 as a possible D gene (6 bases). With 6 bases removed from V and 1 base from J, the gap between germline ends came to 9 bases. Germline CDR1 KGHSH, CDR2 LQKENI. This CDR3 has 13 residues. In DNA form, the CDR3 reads TGTGCCAGCTCGACAGGAAGGAACACTGAAGCTTTCTTT. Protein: CASSTGRNTEAFF.

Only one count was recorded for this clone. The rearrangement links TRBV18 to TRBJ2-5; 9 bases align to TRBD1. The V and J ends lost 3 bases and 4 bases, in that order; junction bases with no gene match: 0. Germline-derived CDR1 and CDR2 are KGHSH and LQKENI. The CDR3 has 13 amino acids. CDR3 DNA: TGTGCCAGCTCACCGGACAGGGGAGAGACCCAGTACTTC. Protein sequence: CASSPDRGETQYF.

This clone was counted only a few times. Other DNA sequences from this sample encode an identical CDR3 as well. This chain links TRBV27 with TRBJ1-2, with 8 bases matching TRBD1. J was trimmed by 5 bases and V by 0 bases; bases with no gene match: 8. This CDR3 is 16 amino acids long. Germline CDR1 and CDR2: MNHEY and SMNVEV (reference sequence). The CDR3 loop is CASSLSSRTGIYGYTF. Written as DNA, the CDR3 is TGTGCCAGCAGTTTATCGAGCAGGACAGGGATATATGGCTACACCTTC.

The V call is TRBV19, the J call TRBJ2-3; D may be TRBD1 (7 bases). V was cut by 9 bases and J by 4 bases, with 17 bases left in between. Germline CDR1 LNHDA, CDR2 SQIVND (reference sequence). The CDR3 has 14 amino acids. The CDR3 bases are TGTGCCAGCGGAGGGGGCGGGGCGGCAGATACGCAGTATTTT. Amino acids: CASGGGGAADTQYF.

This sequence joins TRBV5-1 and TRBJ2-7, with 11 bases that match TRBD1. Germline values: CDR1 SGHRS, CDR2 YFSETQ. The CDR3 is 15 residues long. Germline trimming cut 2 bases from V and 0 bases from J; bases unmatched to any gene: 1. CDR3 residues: CASSFGQGASYEQYF. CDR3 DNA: TGCGCCAGCAGCTTTGGACAGGGGGCCTCCTACGAGCAGTACTTC.

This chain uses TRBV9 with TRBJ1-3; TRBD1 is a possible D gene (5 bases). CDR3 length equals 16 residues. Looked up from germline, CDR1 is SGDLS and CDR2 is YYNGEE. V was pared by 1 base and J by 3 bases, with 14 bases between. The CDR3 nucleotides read TGTGCCAGCAGCGTAAAGTCCCAGGGCAGTGGAAACACCATATATTTT. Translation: CASSVKSQGSGNTIYF.

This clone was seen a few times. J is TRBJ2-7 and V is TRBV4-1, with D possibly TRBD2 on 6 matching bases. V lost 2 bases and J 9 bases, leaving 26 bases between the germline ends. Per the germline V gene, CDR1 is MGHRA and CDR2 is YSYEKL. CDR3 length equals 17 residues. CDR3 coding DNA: TGCGCCAGCAGCCAACACGATACAGGAGGCCTCGGGGGTGTGCAGTACTTC. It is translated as CASSQHDTGGLGGVQYF.

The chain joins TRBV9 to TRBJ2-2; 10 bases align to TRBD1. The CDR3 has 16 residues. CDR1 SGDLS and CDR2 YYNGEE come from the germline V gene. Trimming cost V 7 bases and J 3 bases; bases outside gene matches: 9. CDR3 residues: CASRPYGTGDTGELFF. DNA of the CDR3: TGTGCCAGCCGACCGTACGGGACAGGGGACACCGGGGAGCTGTTTTTT. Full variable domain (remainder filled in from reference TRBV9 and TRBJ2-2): DSGVTQTPKHLITATGQRVTLRCSPRSGDLSVYWYQQSLDQGLQFLIQYYNGEERAKGNILERFSAQQFPDLHSELNLSSLELGDSALYFCASRPYGTGDTGELFFGEGSRLTVL.

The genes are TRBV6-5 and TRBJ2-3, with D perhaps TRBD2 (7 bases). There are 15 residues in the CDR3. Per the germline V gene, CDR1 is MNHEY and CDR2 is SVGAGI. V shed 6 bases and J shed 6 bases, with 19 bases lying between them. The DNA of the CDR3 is TGTGCCAGCAGCTATATAGGGGGGGCCAGGGATACGCAGTATTTT. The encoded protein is CASSYIGGARDTQYF.

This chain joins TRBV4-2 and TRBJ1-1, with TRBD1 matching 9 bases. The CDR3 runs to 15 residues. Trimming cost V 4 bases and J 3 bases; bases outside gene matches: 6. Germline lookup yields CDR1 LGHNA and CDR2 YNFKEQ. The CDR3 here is CASSPADRGYTEAFF. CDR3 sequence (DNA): TGTGCCAGCAGCCCGGCAGACAGGGGGTACACTGAAGCTTTCTTT.

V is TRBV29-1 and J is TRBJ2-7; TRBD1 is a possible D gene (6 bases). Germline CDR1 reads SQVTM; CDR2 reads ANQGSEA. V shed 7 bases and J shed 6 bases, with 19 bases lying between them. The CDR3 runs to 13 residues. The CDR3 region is CSAEPGDEGEQYF. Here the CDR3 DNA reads TGCAGCGCGGAGCCAGGGGACGAAGGCGAGCAGTACTTC.

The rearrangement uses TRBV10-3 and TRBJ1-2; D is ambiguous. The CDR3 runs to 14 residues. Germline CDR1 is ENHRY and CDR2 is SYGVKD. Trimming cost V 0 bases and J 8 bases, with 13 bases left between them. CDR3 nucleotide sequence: TGTGCCATCAGTGAGTCGGGCAGTCCACAGGGCTACACCTTC. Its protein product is CAISESGSPQGYTF.

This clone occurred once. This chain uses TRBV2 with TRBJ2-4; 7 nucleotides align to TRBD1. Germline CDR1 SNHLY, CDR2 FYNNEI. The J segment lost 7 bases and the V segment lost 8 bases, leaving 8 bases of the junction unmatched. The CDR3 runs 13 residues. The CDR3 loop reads CASDYDRDNIQYF. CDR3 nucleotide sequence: TGTGCCAGCGACTACGACAGGGATAACATTCAGTACTTC.

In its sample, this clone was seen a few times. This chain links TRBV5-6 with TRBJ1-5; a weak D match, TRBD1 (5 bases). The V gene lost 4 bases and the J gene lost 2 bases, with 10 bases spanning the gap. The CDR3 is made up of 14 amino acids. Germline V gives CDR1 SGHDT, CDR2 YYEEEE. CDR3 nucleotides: TGTGCCAGCAGCCGAGGCAGGGGCAATCAGCCCCAGCATTTT. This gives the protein CASSRGRGNQPQHF.